One sample yielded the 6 T cell receptor beta chains listed below, sequenced in a study of T cell responses to AZD1222 COVID-19 vaccine. Using immunoSEQ multiplex PCR, the repertoire was profiled, and TCRdb retains in-frame clones only, with some absent. In the table there are around 130,000 clones, 90% to 95% of which are singletons. Sequenced material: peripheral blood, taken 28 days after the second AZD1222 dose. The source is an adult who received the AZD1222 COVID-19 vaccine.

The chain links TRBV3-1 (or the pseudogene TRBV3-2) to TRBJ1-1; D might be TRBD1 (6 bases). Trimming took off 6 bases at V and 4 bases at J, with 12 bases between the two ends. CDR3 length: 13 residues. Germline loops: CDR1 LGHDT, CDR2 YNNKEL (reference sequence). CDR3 DNA: TGTGCCAGCAGACACAGGGTGGCCACTGAAGCTTTCTTT. It specifies CASRHRVATEAFF.

J is TRBJ2-1 and V is TRBV2, with TRBD1 as a possible D gene (6 bases). Germline V CDR1 and CDR2: SNHLY, FYNNEI. Deletions cut 6 bases from V and 10 bases from J, with 19 bases between. The CDR3 consists of 14 residues. Here the CDR3 reads CASSQSTGRGEQFF. In nucleotides, the CDR3 is TGTGCCAGCAGCCAAAGCACAGGGCGAGGCGAGCAGTTCTTC.

The chain carries TRBV6-2 or TRBV6-3 and TRBJ1-3; the D is unclear. The V and J ends lost 0 bases and 7 bases respectively, with 10 bases between them. This CDR3 is built from 14 residues. Looked up from germline, CDR1 is MNHEY and CDR2 is SVGEGT. The CDR3 reads CASSYSVERNTIYF. CDR3 DNA sequence: TGTGCCAGCAGTTACTCGGTCGAGCGGAACACCATATATTTT.

J is TRBJ2-1 and V is TRBV4-3; 8 bases fit TRBD1. With 0 bases clipped from V and 4 bases from J, the junction kept 11 bases outside the gene matches. This CDR3 has 18 residues. Germline V gives CDR1 LGHNA, CDR2 YSLEER. The CDR3 spells CASSQDLPRTGSYNEQFF. The CDR3 bases are TGCGCCAGCAGCCAAGATCTCCCCCGGACAGGGTCGTACAATGAGCAGTTCTTC.

The chain is built from TRBV12-5 and TRBJ2-7, with 8 bases identical to TRBD2. This CDR3 has 20 amino acids. Germline V gives CDR1 LGHNT, CDR2 FRNRAP. Trimming cost V 0 bases and J 1 base; bases outside gene matches: 17. In nucleotides, the CDR3 is TGTGCTAGTGGTTTGGTGGAGGGAGGTCCCACCGGGAGGGCTTCCTACGAGCAGTACTTC. It is translated as CASGLVEGGPTGRASYEQYF.

V gene TRBV7-2 combines with J gene TRBJ2-5; TRBD1 or TRBD2 may be the D gene (6 bases each). Trimming removed 2 bases from V and 5 bases from J, with 18 bases in between. Looked up from germline, CDR1 is SGHTA and CDR2 is FQGNSA. The CDR3 extends over 16 amino acids. The CDR3 sequence: CASSLTGAAGYETQYF. As DNA, the CDR3 is TGTGCCAGCAGCTTAACGGGGGCCGCTGGTTACGAGACCCAGTACTTC.